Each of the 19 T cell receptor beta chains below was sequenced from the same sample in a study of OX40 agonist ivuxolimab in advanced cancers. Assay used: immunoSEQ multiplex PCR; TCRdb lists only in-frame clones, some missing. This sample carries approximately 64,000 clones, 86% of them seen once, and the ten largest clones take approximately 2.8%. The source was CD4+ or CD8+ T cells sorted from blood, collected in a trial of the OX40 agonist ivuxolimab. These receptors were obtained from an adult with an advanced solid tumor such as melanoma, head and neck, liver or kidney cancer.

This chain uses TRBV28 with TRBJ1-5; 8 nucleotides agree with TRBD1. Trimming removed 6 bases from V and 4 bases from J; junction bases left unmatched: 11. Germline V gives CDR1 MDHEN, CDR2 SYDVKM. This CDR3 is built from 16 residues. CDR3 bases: TGTGCCAGCAGCCCACAATCCTGGACAGGGAATCAGCCCCAGCATTTT. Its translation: CASSPQSWTGNQPQHF.

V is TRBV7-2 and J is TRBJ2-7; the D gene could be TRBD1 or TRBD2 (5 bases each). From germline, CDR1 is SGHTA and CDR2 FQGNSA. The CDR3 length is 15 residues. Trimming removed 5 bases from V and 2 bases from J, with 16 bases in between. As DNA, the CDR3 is TGTGCCAGCAGCCAAGGGACGGGGAATCCCTACGAGCAGTACTTC. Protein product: CASSQGTGNPYEQYF. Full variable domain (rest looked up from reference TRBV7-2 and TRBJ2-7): GAGVSQSPSNKVTEKGKDVELRCDPISGHTALYWYRQSLGQGLEFLIYFQGNSAPDKSGLPSDRFSAERTGGSVSTLTIQRTQQEDSAVYLCASSQGTGNPYEQYFGPGTRLTVT.

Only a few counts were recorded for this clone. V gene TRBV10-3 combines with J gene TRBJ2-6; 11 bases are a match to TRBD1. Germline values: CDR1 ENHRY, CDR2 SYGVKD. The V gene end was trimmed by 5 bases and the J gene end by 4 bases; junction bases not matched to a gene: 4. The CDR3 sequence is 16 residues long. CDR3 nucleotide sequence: TGTGCCATCAGTTCGGACAGGGGGCAAGGGGCCAACGTCCTGACTTTC. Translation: CAISSDRGQGANVLTF.

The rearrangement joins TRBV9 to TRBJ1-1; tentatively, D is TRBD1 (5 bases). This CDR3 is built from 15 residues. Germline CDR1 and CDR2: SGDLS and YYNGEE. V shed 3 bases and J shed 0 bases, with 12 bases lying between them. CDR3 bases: TGTGCCAGCAGCGCCGGGGGAGGGGTGAACACTGAAGCTTTCTTT. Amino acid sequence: CASSAGGGVNTEAFF. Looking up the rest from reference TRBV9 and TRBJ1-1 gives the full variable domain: DSGVTQTPKHLITATGQRVTLRCSPRSGDLSVYWYQQSLDQGLQFLIQYYNGEERAKGNILERFSAQQFPDLHSELNLSSLELGDSALYFCASSAGGGVNTEAFFGQGTRLTVV.

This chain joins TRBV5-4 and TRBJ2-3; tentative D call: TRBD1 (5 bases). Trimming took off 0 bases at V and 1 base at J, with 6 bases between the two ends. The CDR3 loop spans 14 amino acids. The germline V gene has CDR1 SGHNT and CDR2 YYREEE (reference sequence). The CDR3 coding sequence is TGTGCCAGCAGCTTGGGACAGCGCACAGATACGCAGTATTTT. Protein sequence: CASSLGQRTDTQYF.

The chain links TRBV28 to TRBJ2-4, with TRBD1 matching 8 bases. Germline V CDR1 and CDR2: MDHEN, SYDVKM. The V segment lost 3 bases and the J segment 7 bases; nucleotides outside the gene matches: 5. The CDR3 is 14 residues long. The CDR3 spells CASSLPDRGNIQYF. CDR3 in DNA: TGTGCCAGCAGTTTGCCTGACAGGGGTAACATTCAGTACTTC.

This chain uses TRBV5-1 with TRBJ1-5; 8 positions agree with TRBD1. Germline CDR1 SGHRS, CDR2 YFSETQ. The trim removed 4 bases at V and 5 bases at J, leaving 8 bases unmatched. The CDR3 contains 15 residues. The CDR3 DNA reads TGCGCCAGCAGCCGGGACACAGGGGGGGATCAGCCCCAGCATTTT. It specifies CASSRDTGGDQPQHF.

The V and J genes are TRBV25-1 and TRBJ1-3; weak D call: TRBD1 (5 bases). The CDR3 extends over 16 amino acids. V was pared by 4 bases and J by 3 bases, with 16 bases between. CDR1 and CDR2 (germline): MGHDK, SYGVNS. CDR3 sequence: CASSAPSWGRGNTIYF. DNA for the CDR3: TGTGCCAGCAGTGCCCCGAGTTGGGGCCGTGGAAACACCATATATTTT.

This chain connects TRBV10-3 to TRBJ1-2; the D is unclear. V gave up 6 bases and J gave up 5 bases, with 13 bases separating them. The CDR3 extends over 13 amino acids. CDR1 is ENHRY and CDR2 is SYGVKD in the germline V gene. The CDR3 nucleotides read TGTGCCATCAGCGGGGAGCGGATGTATGGCTACACCTTC. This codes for CAISGERMYGYTF.

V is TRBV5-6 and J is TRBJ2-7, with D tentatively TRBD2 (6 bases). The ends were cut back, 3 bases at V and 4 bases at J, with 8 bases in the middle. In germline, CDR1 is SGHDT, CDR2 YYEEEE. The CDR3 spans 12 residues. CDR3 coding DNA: TGTGCCAGCAGCTGGGGGACTTACGAGCAGTACTTC. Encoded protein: CASSWGTYEQYF. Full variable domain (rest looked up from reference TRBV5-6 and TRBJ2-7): DAGVTQSPTHLIKTRGQQVTLRCSPKSGHDTVSWYQQALGQGPQFIFQYYEEEERQRGNFPDRFSGHQFPNYSSELNVNALLLGDSALYLCASSWGTYEQYFGPGTRLTVT.

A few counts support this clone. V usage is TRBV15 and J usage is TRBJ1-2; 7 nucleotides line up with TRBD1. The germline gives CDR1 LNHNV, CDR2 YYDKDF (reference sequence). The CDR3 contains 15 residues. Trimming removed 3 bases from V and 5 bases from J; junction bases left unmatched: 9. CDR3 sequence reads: CATSSSTGAGYGYTF. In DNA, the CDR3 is TGTGCCACCAGCAGCTCCACAGGGGCGGGGTATGGCTACACCTTC.

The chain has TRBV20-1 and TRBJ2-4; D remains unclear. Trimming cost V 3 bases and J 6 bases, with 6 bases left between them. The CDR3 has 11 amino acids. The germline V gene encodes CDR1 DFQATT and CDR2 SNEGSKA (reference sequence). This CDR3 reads CSASQGNIQYF. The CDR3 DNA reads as TGCAGTGCTAGTCAAGGAAACATTCAGTACTTC.

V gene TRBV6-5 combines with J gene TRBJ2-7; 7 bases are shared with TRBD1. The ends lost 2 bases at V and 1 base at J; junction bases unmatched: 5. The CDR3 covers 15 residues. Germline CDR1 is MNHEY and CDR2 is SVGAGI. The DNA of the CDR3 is TGTGCCAGCAGTTACAGGGGACAGCGGTCCTACGAGCAGTACTTC. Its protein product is CASSYRGQRSYEQYF.

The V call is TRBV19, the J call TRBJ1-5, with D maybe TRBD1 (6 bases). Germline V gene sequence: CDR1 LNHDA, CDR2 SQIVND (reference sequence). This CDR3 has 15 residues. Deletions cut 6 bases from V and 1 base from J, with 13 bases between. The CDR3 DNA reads TGTGCCAGTAGGCCAGGGGTAAGGAGCAATCAGCCCCAGCATTTT. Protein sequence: CASRPGVRSNQPQHF.

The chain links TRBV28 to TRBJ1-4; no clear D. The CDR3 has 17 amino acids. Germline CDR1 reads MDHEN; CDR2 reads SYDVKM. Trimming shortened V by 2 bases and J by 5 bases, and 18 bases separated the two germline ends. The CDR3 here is CASSLDLWAVVNEKLFF. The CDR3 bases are TGTGCCAGCAGTTTAGATTTGTGGGCAGTTGTCAATGAAAAACTGTTTTTT. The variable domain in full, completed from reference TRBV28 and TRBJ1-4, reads DVKVTQSSRYLVKRTGEKVFLECVQDMDHENMFWYRQDPGLGLRLIYFSYDVKMKEKGDIPEGYSVSREKKERFSLILESASTNQTSMYLCASSLDLWAVVNEKLFFGSGTQLSVL.

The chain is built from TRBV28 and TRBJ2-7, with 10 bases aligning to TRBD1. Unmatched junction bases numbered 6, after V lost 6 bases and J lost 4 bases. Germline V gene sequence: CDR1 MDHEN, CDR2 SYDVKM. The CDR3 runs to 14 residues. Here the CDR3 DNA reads TGTGCCAGCAGCGACGGGACAGGGGCTTACGAGCAGTACTTC. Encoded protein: CASSDGTGAYEQYF.

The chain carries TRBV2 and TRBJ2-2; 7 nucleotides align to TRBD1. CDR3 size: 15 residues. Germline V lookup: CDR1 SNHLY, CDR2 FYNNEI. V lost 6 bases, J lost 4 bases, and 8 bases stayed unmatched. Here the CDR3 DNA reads TGTGCCAGCAGGTGGACGGGACAGCTCACCGGGGAGCTGTTTTTT. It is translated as CASRWTGQLTGELFF.

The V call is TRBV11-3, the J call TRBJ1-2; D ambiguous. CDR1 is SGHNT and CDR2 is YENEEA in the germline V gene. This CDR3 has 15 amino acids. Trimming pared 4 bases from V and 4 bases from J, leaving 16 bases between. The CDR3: CASSSRDRGIYGYTF. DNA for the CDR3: TGTGCCAGCAGCTCCAGAGATCGGGGAATCTATGGCTACACCTTC.

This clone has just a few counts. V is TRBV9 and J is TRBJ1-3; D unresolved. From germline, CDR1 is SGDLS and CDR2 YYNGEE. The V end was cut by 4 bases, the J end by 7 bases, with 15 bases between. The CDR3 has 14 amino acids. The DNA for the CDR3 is TGTGCCAGCAGCCTTGACCCAGCGGGCAACACCATATATTTT. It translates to CASSLDPAGNTIYF.